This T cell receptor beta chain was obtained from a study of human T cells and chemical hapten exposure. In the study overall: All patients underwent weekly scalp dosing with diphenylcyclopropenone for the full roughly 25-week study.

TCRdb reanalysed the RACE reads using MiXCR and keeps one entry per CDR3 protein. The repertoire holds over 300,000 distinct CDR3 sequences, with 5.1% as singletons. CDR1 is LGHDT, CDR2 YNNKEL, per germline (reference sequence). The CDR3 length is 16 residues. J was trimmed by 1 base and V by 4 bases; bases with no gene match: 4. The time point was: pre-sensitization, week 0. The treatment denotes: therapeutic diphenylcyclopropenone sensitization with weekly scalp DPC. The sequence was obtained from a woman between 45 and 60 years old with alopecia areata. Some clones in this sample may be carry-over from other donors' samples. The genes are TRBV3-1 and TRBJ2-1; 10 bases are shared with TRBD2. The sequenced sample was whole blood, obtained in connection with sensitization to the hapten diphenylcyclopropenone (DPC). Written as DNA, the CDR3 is TGTGCCAGCAGCCTTCTAGCGGGGGCTTCCTACAATGAGCAGTTCTTC. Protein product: CASSLLAGASYNEQFF.